This TCR beta chain was profiled in a study of T cells in Graves' hyperthyroidism and ophthalmopathy. RNA transcripts yielded amplified TCR beta CDR3 regions. HTBI primers were used for first-round RT-PCR of the TCR CDR3. TCRdb re-called the multiplex PCR reads with MiXCR, one entry per CDR3 protein. The sample shows about 400,000 distinct CDR3 sequences, 14% to 15% of them seen only once. General study points: Within blood appeared most thyroid clonotypes that had expanded above 0.001.

This clonotype was found many times. What it binds is not known. Material for sequencing was blood. The sequence derives from a woman between 25 and 40 years old with Graves' hyperthyroidism.

CDR3 bases: TGTGCCAGCAGGCCGGGACAGAGATACGAGCAGTACTTC. As protein: CASRPGQRYEQYF. The rearrangement uses TRBV28 and TRBJ2-7, with 7 bases fitting TRBD1. CDR1 is MDHEN and CDR2 is SYDVKM in the germline V gene. The J segment lost 4 bases and the V segment lost 6 bases, leaving 6 bases of the junction unmatched. This CDR3 is 13 amino acids long. Full variable domain (missing parts from reference TRBV28 and TRBJ2-7): DVKVTQSSRYLVKRTGEKVFLECVQDMDHENMFWYRQDPGLGLRLIYFSYDVKMKEKGDIPEGYSVSREKKERFSLILESASTNQTSMYLCASRPGQRYEQYFGPGTRLTVT.